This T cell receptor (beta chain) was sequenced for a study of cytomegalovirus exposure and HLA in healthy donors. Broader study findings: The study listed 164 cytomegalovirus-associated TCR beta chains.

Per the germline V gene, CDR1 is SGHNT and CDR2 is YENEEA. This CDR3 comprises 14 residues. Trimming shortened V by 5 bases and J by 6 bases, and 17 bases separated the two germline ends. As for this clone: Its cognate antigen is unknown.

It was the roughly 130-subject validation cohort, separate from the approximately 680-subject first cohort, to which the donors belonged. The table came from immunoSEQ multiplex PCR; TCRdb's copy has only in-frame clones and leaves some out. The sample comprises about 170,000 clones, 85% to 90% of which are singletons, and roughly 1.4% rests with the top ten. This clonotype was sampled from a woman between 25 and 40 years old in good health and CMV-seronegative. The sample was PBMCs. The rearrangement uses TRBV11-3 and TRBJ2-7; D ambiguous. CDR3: CASSATGNNGEQYF. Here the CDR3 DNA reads TGTGCCAGCAGCGCGACTGGAAACAACGGCGAGCAGTACTTC.